The clone carrying this TCR beta chain appeared many times. As yet, its antigen is unknown. Treatment of any kind had been given to no patient before thyroid surgery. CDR3 size: 13 residues. J gave up 10 bases and V 5 bases, and 11 bases lay outside the gene matches. In germline, CDR1 is LNHDA, CDR2 SQIVND (reference sequence). Original analysis: The authors used CDR3 differences across clinicopathological groups to build a distant-metastasis classifier for papillary thyroid cancer. TCRdb re-called clones from the PCR reads using MiXCR. V and J calls and clone size were set by TCRdb, not the authors. The sample yields 30,000 to 35,000 clones, about 15% seen once. The data derive from a study of metastatic and nonmetastatic thyroid tumors. Study information: The authors compared repertoires across blood and tumor or nodule tissue from malignant and benign thyroid patients.

Whole-study findings and limits: Benign nodules reportedly had significantly lower TCR beta diversity than malignant thyroid tumors in blood and tumor.

The sequence was collected from a male donor with papillary thyroid cancer or a benign thyroid nodule (not recorded which). Some clones in this sample may be carry-over from other donors' samples. The V call is TRBV19, the J call TRBJ2-7; 7 nucleotides align to TRBD2. The sample consisted of blood. Here the CDR3 reads CASSARDYSYQYF. The CDR3 nucleotides are TGTGCCAGTAGTGCCCGGGACTACTCTTATCAGTACTTC.